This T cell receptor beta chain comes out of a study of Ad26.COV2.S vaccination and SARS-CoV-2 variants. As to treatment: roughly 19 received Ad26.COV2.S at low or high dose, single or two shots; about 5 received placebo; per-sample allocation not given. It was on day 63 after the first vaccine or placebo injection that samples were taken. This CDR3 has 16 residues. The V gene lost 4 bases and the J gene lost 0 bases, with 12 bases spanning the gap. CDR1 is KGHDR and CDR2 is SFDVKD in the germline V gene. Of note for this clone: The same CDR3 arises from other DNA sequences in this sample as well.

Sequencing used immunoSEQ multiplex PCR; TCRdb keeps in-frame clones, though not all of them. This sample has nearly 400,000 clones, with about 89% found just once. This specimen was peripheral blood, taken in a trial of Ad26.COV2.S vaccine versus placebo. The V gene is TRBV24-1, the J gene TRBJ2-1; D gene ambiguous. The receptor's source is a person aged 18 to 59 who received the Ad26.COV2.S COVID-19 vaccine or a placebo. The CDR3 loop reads CATSDSGTSSYNEQFF. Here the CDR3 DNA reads TGTGCCACCAGTGACTCAGGTACCAGCTCCTACAATGAGCAGTTCTTC.